This T cell receptor beta chain was sequenced for a study of CD8+ T cells in alopecia areata. Study background: Tofacitinib was taken orally by treated patients, and the dose was 5 to 10 mg twice daily. The protocol delivered tofacitinib for 6 to 18 months, then withdrew it for 6 months.

With regard to this clone: Its specificity is unknown.

General study points: Normal scalp showed lower clonality than lesional scalp, especially alopecia totalis/universalis.

This CDR3 has 15 amino acids. Reverse transcription of extracted RNA yielded cDNA, which provided the sequencing template. The protocol was immunoSEQ multiplex PCR, while the TCRdb copy is restricted to in-frame clones and leaves out a portion. The sample lists over 120,000 clones, 58% occurring once. Peripheral blood, together with lesional scalp punch biopsies, was collected from alopecia areata patients. This clonotype originated in a human donor with alopecia areata. This chain links TRBV12-2 with TRBJ1-2. TRBV12-2 is an annotated pseudogene. This specimen was CD4+ T cells sorted from blood, taken at week 0. Here the CDR3 reads CASRLEDRRTYGYTF. CDR3 sequence (DNA): TGTGCAAGTCGCTTAGAGGACCGCAGAACGTATGGCTACACCTTC.